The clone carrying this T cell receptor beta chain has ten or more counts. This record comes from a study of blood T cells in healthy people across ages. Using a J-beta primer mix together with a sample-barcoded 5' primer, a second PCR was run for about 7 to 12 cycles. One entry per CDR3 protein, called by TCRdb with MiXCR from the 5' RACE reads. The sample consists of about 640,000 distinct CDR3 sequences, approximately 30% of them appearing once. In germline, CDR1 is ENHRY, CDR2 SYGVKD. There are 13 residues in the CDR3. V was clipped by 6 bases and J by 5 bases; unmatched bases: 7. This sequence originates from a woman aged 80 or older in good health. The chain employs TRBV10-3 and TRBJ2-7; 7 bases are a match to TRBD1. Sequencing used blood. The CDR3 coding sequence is TGTGCCATCAGCACAGGGGATGTCAACGAGCAGTACTTC. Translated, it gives CAISTGDVNEQYF.